Each of the 17 T cell receptor beta chains below was sequenced from the same sample in a study of blood T cell repertoires in COVID-19. Assay used: immunoSEQ multiplex PCR; TCRdb lists only in-frame clones, some missing. The sample consists of more than 45,000 clones, 86% of them appearing once. Sequencing input: peripheral blood. All receptors come from a woman over 75 with COVID-19, enrolled during active disease.

J is TRBJ1-1 and V is TRBV28; no clear D. The CDR3 has 13 amino acids. Germline V gene sequence: CDR1 MDHEN, CDR2 SYDVKM. Trimming took off 5 bases at V and 0 bases at J, with 7 bases between the two ends. The CDR3 nucleotides read TGTGCCAGCAGTCCCCACTTGAACACTGAAGCTTTCTTT. It specifies CASSPHLNTEAFF.

The chain links TRBV3-1 (or the pseudogene TRBV3-2) to TRBJ2-7, with 9 nucleotides matching TRBD2. V gave up 2 bases and J gave up 7 bases; unmatched junction bases: 9. In germline, CDR1 is LGHDT, CDR2 YNNKEL (reference sequence). The CDR3 length is 15 residues. CDR3 sequence: CASSQSLAGIVEQYF. CDR3 DNA: TGTGCCAGCAGCCAAAGTCTAGCGGGGATCGTGGAGCAGTACTTC.

This clone appeared a few times. The rearrangement uses TRBV9 and TRBJ1-1; 7 positions match TRBD1. Germline CDR1 is SGDLS and CDR2 is YYNGEE. CDR3 size: 14 residues. V was clipped by 4 bases and J by 1 base; unmatched bases: 4. The CDR3: CASSSRTGNTEAFF. For the CDR3, the DNA is TGTGCCAGCAGCTCCAGGACAGGGAACACTGAAGCTTTCTTT.

The chain is built from TRBV11-2 and TRBJ1-6, with TRBD1 matching over 10 bases. Germline V gene data show CDR1 as SGHAT and CDR2 as FQNNGV. This CDR3 has 17 amino acids. V dropped 3 bases and J dropped 0; count of bases not matched to a gene: 2. The CDR3 reads CASSFGQGVSYNSPLHF. The CDR3 nucleotides are TGTGCCAGCAGCTTTGGACAGGGGGTCTCCTATAATTCACCCCTCCACTTT.

J is TRBJ1-5 and V is TRBV18; 7 positions match TRBD1. Per the germline V gene, CDR1 is KGHSH and CDR2 is LQKENI. J gave up 7 bases and V 3 bases, and 12 bases lay outside the gene matches. CDR3 size: 16 residues. The CDR3 reads CASSPIGQAVGQPQHF. The DNA of the CDR3 is TGTGCCAGCTCACCCATAGGACAGGCCGTGGGGCAGCCCCAGCATTTT. The whole variable domain, filled in from reference TRBV18 and TRBJ1-5, reads NAGVMQNPRHLVRRRGQEARLRCSPMKGHSHVYWYRQLPEEGLKFMVYLQKENIIDESGMPKERFSAEFPKEGPSILRIQQVVRGDSAAYFCASSPIGQAVGQPQHFGDGTRLSIL.

The chain carries TRBV3-1 (or the pseudogene TRBV3-2) and TRBJ2-7, with D unresolved. The ends were cut back, 1 base at V and 7 bases at J, with 11 bases in the middle. The CDR3 has 13 residues. Germline loops: CDR1 LGHDT, CDR2 YNNKEL (reference sequence). The DNA for the CDR3 is TGTGCCAGCAGCCAAGTTCGCACCCGGGAGCAGTACTTC. It is translated as CASSQVRTREQYF.

The chain has TRBV18 and TRBJ2-2; D not certain. In germline, CDR1 is KGHSH, CDR2 LQKENI. V lost 6 bases and J lost 4, with 9 bases in between. This CDR3 region has 13 residues. CDR3 sequence reads: CASSPAVTGELFF. The CDR3 nucleotides are TGTGCCAGCTCCCCCGCGGTCACCGGGGAGCTGTTTTTT.

The genes are TRBV11-2 and TRBJ1-3; 7 nucleotides agree with TRBD1. CDR3 length: 16 amino acids. Germline loops: CDR1 SGHAT, CDR2 FQNNGV. Germline trimming cut 4 bases from V and 2 bases from J; bases unmatched to any gene: 8. The CDR3 DNA follows: TGTGCCAGCAGCTCGACGACAGGGAATGCTGGAAACACCATATATTTT. Translation: CASSSTTGNAGNTIYF.

The gene calls are TRBV28 and TRBJ2-4; D might be TRBD1 (6 bases). The CDR3 has 14 residues. Germline V gives CDR1 MDHEN, CDR2 SYDVKM. Trimming shortened V by 6 bases and J by 7 bases, and 16 bases separated the two germline ends. CDR3 in amino acids: CASRPQGVGNIQYF. In nucleotides, the CDR3 is TGTGCCAGCAGGCCACAGGGAGTCGGGAACATTCAGTACTTC. The full variable domain, completed using reference TRBV28 and TRBJ2-4, is DVKVTQSSRYLVKRTGEKVFLECVQDMDHENMFWYRQDPGLGLRLIYFSYDVKMKEKGDIPEGYSVSREKKERFSLILESASTNQTSMYLCASRPQGVGNIQYFGAGTRLSVL.

The chain uses TRBV19 and TRBJ1-6, with 8 nucleotides matching TRBD1. The CDR3 covers 15 residues. V lost 2 bases, J lost 10 bases, and 7 bases stayed unmatched. From germline, CDR1 is LNHDA and CDR2 SQIVND (reference sequence). The CDR3 reads CASSINRQGKSPLHF. The CDR3 coding sequence is TGTGCCAGTAGTATAAACCGACAGGGGAAATCACCCCTCCACTTT.

In regard to this clone: The same CDR3 arises from other DNA sequences in this sample as well. The chain carries TRBV5-1 and TRBJ2-7, with 10 bases lining up with TRBD1. The trim removed 3 bases at V and 2 bases at J, leaving 2 bases unmatched. This CDR3 region has 14 residues. CDR1 is SGHRS, CDR2 YFSETQ, per germline. CDR3: CASSSGQGAYEQYF. CDR3 bases: TGCGCCAGCAGCTCTGGACAGGGGGCCTACGAGCAGTACTTC.

The chain has TRBV3-1 (or the pseudogene TRBV3-2) and TRBJ2-7; 8 bases map to TRBD1. The CDR3 runs to 15 residues. Trimming cost V 2 bases and J 5 bases; bases outside gene matches: 8. Germline V gene lookup returns CDR1 LGHDT and CDR2 YNNKEL (reference sequence). The CDR3 sequence is CASSQKWTGFNEQYF. The CDR3 nucleotides read TGTGCCAGCAGCCAAAAATGGACAGGGTTCAACGAGCAGTACTTC.

The V and J genes are TRBV28 and TRBJ1-3, with TRBD1 matching 7 bases. V was clipped by 6 bases and J by 0 bases; unmatched bases: 5. Per germline, CDR1 MDHEN and CDR2 SYDVKM. The CDR3 covers 15 residues. The CDR3 sequence is CASRTGLSSGNTIYF. The DNA for the CDR3 is TGTGCCAGCAGGACAGGGCTAAGCTCTGGAAACACCATATATTTT.

The chain is built from TRBV5-1 and TRBJ2-3; 12 bases are a match to TRBD2. V gave up 4 bases and J gave up 6 bases; unmatched junction bases: 9. CDR1 is SGHRS, CDR2 YFSETQ, per germline. CDR3 length: 16 residues. The CDR3 DNA reads TGCGCCAGCAGCACGAGACTAGCGGGGGCCCGGGATACGCAGTATTTT. Translating gives CASSTRLAGARDTQYF.

This clone was detected only a few times. This rearrangement joins TRBV2 to TRBJ1-1; D gene ambiguous. Trimming stripped 5 bases from V and 0 bases from J, with 7 bases between. The germline CDR1 and CDR2 sequences are SNHLY and FYNNEI. The CDR3 has 13 amino acids. The CDR3 reads CASSFQVNTEAFF. In nucleotides, the CDR3 is TGTGCCAGCAGTTTCCAGGTGAACACTGAAGCTTTCTTT.

The chain links TRBV5-1 to TRBJ1-4; D is undetermined. In germline, CDR1 is SGHRS, CDR2 YFSETQ. V lost 4 bases to trimming and J lost 3 bases, with 7 bases between them. The CDR3 loop spans 13 amino acids. CDR3 residues: CASSRVANEKLFF. The CDR3 DNA reads as TGCGCCAGCAGCCGGGTGGCTAATGAAAAACTGTTTTTT. The full variable domain, its missing parts supplied by reference TRBV5-1 and TRBJ1-4, is KAGVTQTPRYLIKTRGQQVTLSCSPISGHRSVSWYQQTPGQGLQFLFEYFSETQRNKGNFPGRFSGRQFSNSRSEMNVSTLELGDSALYLCASSRVANEKLFFGSGTQLSVL.

This rearrangement joins TRBV29-1 to TRBJ1-4, with a tentative D call TRBD1 (5 bases). Looked up from germline, CDR1 is SQVTM and CDR2 is ANQGSEA. V was cut by 5 bases and J by 7 bases, with 14 bases left in between. The CDR3 totals 13 residues. The CDR3 spells CSVLPGWTEKLFF. CDR3 bases: TGCAGCGTTCTACCAGGGTGGACTGAAAAACTGTTTTTT.